This entry describes one TCR beta chain. Its antigen is undetermined. Healthy Caucasians, and only they, were the donors. Per germline, CDR1 SGDLS and CDR2 YYNGEE. This CDR3 is 16 amino acids long. Trimming removed 1 base from V and 6 bases from J; junction bases left unmatched: 9. These data are taken from a study of identical twins. Study outcomes and limitations: Fewer insertions marked abundant cord blood beta clonotypes; young adult naive trended weakly, memory not at all.

The authors used template switching to add a universal primer site and gave cDNA unique molecular identifiers. A single record per CDR3 protein comes from TCRdb applying MiXCR to the 5' RACE reads. The sample yields roughly 250,000 distinct CDR3 sequences, about 14% seen once. The rearrangement links TRBV9 to TRBJ2-1; 8 bases match TRBD2. Sequenced: memory (CD45RO+) T cells sorted from blood. The sequence was collected from a woman younger than 30 in good health. The CDR3 bases are TGTGCCAGCAGCGTACCTAGAGCGGGAGCGACCAATGAGCAGTTCTTC. It specifies CASSVPRAGATNEQFF.